This T cell receptor beta chain was captured by sequencing in a study of cytomegalovirus exposure and HLA in healthy donors (dated by TCRdb to about 2017). Study-wide context: According to a later analysis, one platform produced both the 120 validation repertoires and the 550 to 800 repertoires of the first cohort. The study combined high-throughput TCR immunosequencing, statistical association of individual TCRs with disease status, and machine learning to predict cytomegalovirus infection status. In addition to the first cohort of 666 subjects, a separate validation cohort of approximately 110 different subjects was used. The study was designed to test whether signatures of past pathogen exposure could be identified by cataloging public T cell receptors.

Separate from the approximately 700-subject first cohort, the validation cohort of 95 to 150 subjects was the group to which the donors belonged. The method was the immunoSEQ multiplex PCR assay. Per the original workflow: A statistical classification framework was built to diagnose cytomegalovirus status from the catalog of TCR beta chain sequences. Imported from immuneACCESS, the table was reduced by TCRdb to in-frame sequences with V and J called. These copies leave out some clones; in studies compared against another copy, an unresolved V gene accounts for under half, and the cause of the remainder is not known. Clonal size and the V and J genes are those of that table, whereas D and trimming came from the DNA. The sample table holds tens of thousands of clones, of which more than 75% were seen once. Approximately 1.1% of the sample lies in the top ten. Study-level results and caveats: The authors suggested that the approach could potentially be extended to other disease states and immunological phenotypes. The validation cohort had no HLA typing available for a later analysis, so co-occurrence within that cohort was assessed over all 120 or so repertoires. While some public TCRs were present in many individuals, most TCR sequences turned up only very rarely across donors. Cytomegalovirus status was reported to be diagnosed by the classifier with high specificity and sensitivity in both the original and validation cohorts. The study gave a list of 150 to 200 TCR beta chains associated with cytomegalovirus. Of the cluster scores, roughly 95% were above 0 in a later analysis, which found that TCRs clustered in the first cohort also tended to co-occur in the 120 or so validation repertoires. In vitro tests confirmed that three of the cytomegalovirus-associated TCR beta chains recognize cytomegalovirus antigens.

Note on this clone: Its cognate antigen has yet to be identified. The input lacks base qualities; no much larger clone sits a single base away.

Sequencing was performed on PBMCs. The TCR sequence derives from a man between 18 and 29 years old in good health and CMV-seronegative.

The CDR3 reads as follows: CSVDRGSGSSYEQYF. In nucleotides, the sequence is TGCAGCGTTGACAGGGGAAGCGGGAGCTCCTACGAGCAGTACTTC. This receptor chain uses TRBV29-1 and TRBJ2-7; the junction holds 8 bases that match TRBD2. V loses 3 bases at its end and J loses 0 bases; junction bases beyond the gene matches: 7. The CDR3 starts with the cysteine, ends with the phenylalanine, and has 15 residues. Here the CDR3 DNA is all that survives: 45 bases in frame from base 1. As encoded in the germline V gene, CDR1 is SQVTM while CDR2 is ANQGSEA.